Each of the 8 T cell receptor beta chains below was sequenced from the same sample in a study of OX40 agonist ivuxolimab in advanced cancers. The assay was immunoSEQ multiplex PCR, and TCRdb's table has in-frame clones only and misses some. The table records some 130,000 clones, roughly nine tenths of them present only once. The sequencing here drew on CD4+ or CD8+ T cells sorted from blood, taken in a trial of the OX40 agonist ivuxolimab. These receptors all come from an adult with an advanced solid tumor such as melanoma, head and neck, liver or kidney cancer.

V is TRBV9 and J is TRBJ2-1; D is ambiguous. V lost 3 bases to trimming and J lost 9 bases, with 10 bases between them. Per germline, CDR1 SGDLS and CDR2 YYNGEE. The CDR3 has 12 amino acids. The CDR3: CASSATDGEQFF. CDR3 in DNA: TGTGCCAGCAGCGCGACTGACGGTGAGCAGTTCTTC.

The chain recombines TRBV19 with TRBJ1-2; no clear D. Germline CDR1 LNHDA, CDR2 SQIVND (reference sequence). The CDR3 sequence is 18 residues long. The V gene lost 5 bases and the J gene lost 1 base, with 23 bases spanning the gap. The CDR3 sequence: CASSSSPPRTHYNYGYTF. The DNA for the CDR3 is TGTGCCAGTAGTTCATCCCCCCCCAGGACCCATTATAACTATGGCTACACCTTC.

The J gene is TRBJ1-5, the V gene TRBV7-9, with 7 nucleotides matching TRBD1. CDR1 is SEHNR, CDR2 FQNEAQ, per germline (reference sequence). There are 16 residues in the CDR3. The V and J ends lost 5 bases and 2 bases, in that order; junction bases with no gene match: 9. The CDR3 DNA follows: TGTGCCAGCAGCCCGTTGACAGGGCCGGGCAATCAGCCCCAGCATTTT. Residues: CASSPLTGPGNQPQHF.

Turning to this clone: Since no conserved phenylalanine or tryptophan closes the CDR3, a read error is the likely cause. No DNA is shown, since the ends of the CDR3 on it are uncertain; the CDR3 is the one TCRdb lists. The CDR3: CASSSPDREAPRQI. The gene calls are TRBV28 and TRBJ1-5; the DNA was not used to check the table's D call, TRBD1. Germline V gene sequence: CDR1 MDHEN, CDR2 SYDVKM. The CDR3 is made up of 14 amino acids, end residues included.

V usage is TRBV28 and J usage is TRBJ2-7, with a weak D call TRBD1 (5 bases). CDR3 length: 15 residues. Looked up from germline, CDR1 is MDHEN and CDR2 is SYDVKM. Trimming stripped 6 bases from V and 0 bases from J, with 15 bases between. In DNA, the CDR3 is TGTGCCAGCAGCTCCCCCAGGGTGAGCTCCTACGAGCAGTACTTC. Residues: CASSSPRVSSYEQYF.

The V and J genes are TRBV7-3 and TRBJ1-1; D call uncertain. This CDR3 has 15 amino acids. V was clipped by 5 bases and J by 4 bases, with 17 bases between them. The V gene's germline CDR1 is SGHTA and CDR2 FQGTGA. In nucleotides, the CDR3 is TGTGCCAGCAGCCCCGAGGTGGCAGGCTTCACTGAAGCTTTCTTT. This codes for CASSPEVAGFTEAFF.

J is TRBJ2-5 and V is TRBV30; TRBD1 matches 8 bases. Germline V lookup: CDR1 GTSNPN, CDR2 SVGIG (reference sequence). CDR3 length equals 13 residues. Losses at the gene ends were 3 bases for V and 3 bases for J; bases not matched to a gene: 3. The CDR3 loop is CAWRGDRKETQYF. Here the CDR3 DNA reads TGTGCCTGGAGGGGGGACAGGAAAGAGACCCAGTACTTC.

V is TRBV7-9 and J is TRBJ2-5; 8 bases agree with TRBD2. The germline V gene has CDR1 SEHNR and CDR2 FQNEAQ (reference sequence). The CDR3 spans 18 residues. V lost 2 bases and J lost 1; bases outside the gene matches: 12. CDR3 sequence reads: CASSLIRGGDRAQETQYF. CDR3 nucleotides: TGTGCCAGCAGCTTAATCCGGGGGGGAGACAGAGCCCAAGAGACCCAGTACTTC.